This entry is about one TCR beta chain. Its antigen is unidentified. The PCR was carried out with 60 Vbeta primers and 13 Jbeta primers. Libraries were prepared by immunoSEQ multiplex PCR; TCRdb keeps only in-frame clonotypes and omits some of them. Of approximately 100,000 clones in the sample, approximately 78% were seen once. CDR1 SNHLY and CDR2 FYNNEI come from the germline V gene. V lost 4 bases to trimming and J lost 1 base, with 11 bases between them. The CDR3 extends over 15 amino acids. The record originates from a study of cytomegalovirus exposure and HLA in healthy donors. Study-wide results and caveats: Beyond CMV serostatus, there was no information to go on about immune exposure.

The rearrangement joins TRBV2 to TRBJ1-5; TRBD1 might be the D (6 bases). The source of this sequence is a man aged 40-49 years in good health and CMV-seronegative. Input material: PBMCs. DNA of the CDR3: TGTGCCAGCAGTGGATCAGGGGAAAGCAATCAGCCCCAGCATTTT. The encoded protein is CASSGSGESNQPQHF.